The clone carrying this T cell receptor beta chain has a count of ten or more. Antigen unknown. V lost 4 bases to trimming and J lost 5 bases; unmatched junction nucleotides: 9. Per germline, CDR1 SGHRS and CDR2 YFSETQ. The CDR3 has 15 residues. After constant-region reverse-primer amplification, full-length variable regions underwent semi-nested PCR with Nested Universal Primer A. From the 5' RACE reads, TCRdb called clonotypes with MiXCR, one entry per CDR3 protein. The table records approximately 50,000 distinct CDR3 sequences, less than 25% of them present only once. Treg sorting used a CD4+CD25+CD127-/low gate. General study points: The TCR gene usage of tumor memory CD4+ T cells clustered together with blood and lymph node memory CD4+ cells and with lymph node naive CD4+ cells.

The clonotype comes from a female donor with breast cancer. Sequencing was done on a sample of tumor-infiltrating Tregs sorted from the breast tumor. J is TRBJ2-5 and V is TRBV5-1; TRBD1 matches 9 bases. The CDR3 sequence is CASSRGQGMRETQYF. DNA of the CDR3: TGCGCCAGCAGCCGTGGACAGGGGATGCGTGAGACCCAGTACTTC.